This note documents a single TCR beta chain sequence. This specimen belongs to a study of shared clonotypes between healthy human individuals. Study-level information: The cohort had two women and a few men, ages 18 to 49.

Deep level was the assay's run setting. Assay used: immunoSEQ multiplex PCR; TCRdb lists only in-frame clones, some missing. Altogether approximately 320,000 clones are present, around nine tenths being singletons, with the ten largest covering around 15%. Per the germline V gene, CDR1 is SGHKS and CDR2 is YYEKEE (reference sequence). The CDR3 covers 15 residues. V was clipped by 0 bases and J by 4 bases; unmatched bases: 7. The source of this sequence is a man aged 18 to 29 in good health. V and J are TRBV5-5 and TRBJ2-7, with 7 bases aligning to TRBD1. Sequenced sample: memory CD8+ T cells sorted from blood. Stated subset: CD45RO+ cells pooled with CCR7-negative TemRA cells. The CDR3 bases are TGTGCCAGCAGCTTGGGGTCAGGGGGTGGATACGAGCAGTACTTC. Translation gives CASSLGSGGGYEQYF.